This TCR beta chain originates from a study of cytomegalovirus exposure and HLA in healthy donors. The PCR had 60 Vbeta and 13 Jbeta primers. The table came from immunoSEQ multiplex PCR; TCRdb's copy has only in-frame clones and leaves some out. The table lists tens of thousands of clones, 75% of them singletons. This clone occurred once. Germline loops: CDR1 MDHEN, CDR2 SYDVKM. After removal of 3 bases from V and 6 bases from J, the junction contained 7 bases not matched to a gene. This CDR3 spans 15 amino acids. The gene calls are TRBV28 and TRBJ2-7; 11 nucleotides line up with TRBD2. Material: PBMCs. The receptor was isolated from a woman aged 40 to 50 in good health and CMV-seropositive. The CDR3 loop reads CASSFSGGAYSEQYF. DNA of the CDR3: TGTGCCAGCAGTTTTAGCGGGGGGGCTTACTCCGAGCAGTACTTC.